Below are 15 T cell receptor beta chains sequenced from a single sample in a study of blood T cell repertoires in COVID-19. Repertoires were generated with immunoSEQ multiplex PCR, while TCRdb's copy carries only in-frame clones and drops some. The table includes 250,000 to 350,000 clones, roughly 89% detected once. Material: PBMCs or T cells enriched from blood (not recorded which). Source of these receptors: a woman aged 18 to 35 with acute COVID-19.

J is TRBJ2-7 and V is TRBV5-5; D not resolved. The germline V gene encodes CDR1 SGHKS and CDR2 YYEKEE (reference sequence). V was cut by 3 bases and J by 2 bases, with 9 bases left in between. This CDR3 contains 13 residues. This CDR3 is CASSSQEAYEQYF. The CDR3 nucleotides are TGTGCCAGCAGCTCCCAGGAAGCCTACGAGCAGTACTTC.

The CDR3 protein is CASSRTGSEQYF. The CDR3 DNA sequence: TGTGCCAGCAGCCGAACAGGATCCGAGCAGTACTTC. The chain links TRBV28 to TRBJ2-7; possibly TRBD1 for D (5 bases). Germline CDR1 is MDHEN and CDR2 is SYDVKM. The V end lost 6 bases, the J end lost 6 bases, and 12 bases lay between the germline ends. The CDR3 runs to 12 residues.

The chain combines TRBV28 with TRBJ2-1, with 10 bases that match TRBD2. The CDR3 consists of 16 residues. Germline V lookup: CDR1 MDHEN, CDR2 SYDVKM. The J segment lost 9 bases and the V segment lost 4 bases, leaving 12 bases of the junction unmatched. The DNA of the CDR3 is TGTGCCAGCAGTTCGGTCCTAGCGGGAGAGGGGGGTGAGCAGTTCTTC. Its translation: CASSSVLAGEGGEQFF.

This chain joins TRBV7-9 and TRBJ2-1; the match to TRBD2 covers 8 bases. CDR1 and CDR2 (germline): SEHNR, FQNEAQ (reference sequence). The junction had 12 bases not matched to a gene; V was cut back by 1 base and J by 10 bases. This CDR3 is built from 16 residues. The DNA of the CDR3 is TGTGCCAGCAGCTTAGTAGGAGGGGTAGCGGGGCTCGAGCAGTTCTTC. This codes for CASSLVGGVAGLEQFF. Full variable domain (rest looked up from reference TRBV7-9 and TRBJ2-1): DTGVSQNPRHKITKRGQNVTFRCDPISEHNRLYWYRQTLGQGPEFLTYFQNEAQLEKSRLLSDRFSAERPKGSFSTLEIQRTEQGDSAMYLCASSLVGGVAGLEQFFGPGTRLTVL.

This chain uses TRBV3-1 (or the pseudogene TRBV3-2) with TRBJ2-7; 11 nucleotides line up with TRBD2. Germline-derived CDR1 and CDR2 are LGHDT and YNNKEL (reference sequence). J gave up 4 bases and V 2 bases, and 16 bases lay outside the gene matches. The CDR3 has 19 residues. The CDR3 here is CASSQKGGTSGKRRYEQYF. Written as DNA, the CDR3 is TGTGCCAGCAGCCAAAAAGGGGGGACTAGCGGTAAAAGGAGGTACGAGCAGTACTTC.

The chain links TRBV28 to TRBJ2-7, with 9 bases matching TRBD1. The germline gives CDR1 MDHEN, CDR2 SYDVKM. This CDR3 comprises 15 residues. After removal of 6 bases from V and 1 base from J, the junction contained 7 bases not matched to a gene. This chain's CDR3 is CASRGTGQGSYEQYF. The DNA of the CDR3 is TGTGCCAGCAGGGGGACGGGACAGGGATCCTACGAGCAGTACTTC.

The V call is TRBV19, the J call TRBJ2-3, with 11 bases lining up with TRBD2. The CDR3 runs to 11 residues. Germline values: CDR1 LNHDA, CDR2 SQIVND (reference sequence). The CDR3 is CTSGSGDTQYF. CDR3 in DNA: TGTACTAGCGGGAGCGGAGATACGCAGTATTTT.

The chain carries TRBV27 and TRBJ2-7, with TRBD2 matching 9 bases. Germline values: CDR1 MNHEY, CDR2 SMNVEV (reference sequence). This CDR3 region has 17 residues. The V and J ends lost 5 bases and 4 bases, in that order; junction bases with no gene match: 15. CDR3 in amino acids: CASSPAPGSGRTYEQYF. CDR3 bases: TGTGCCAGCAGTCCTGCCCCAGGAAGCGGGAGGACTTACGAGCAGTACTTC.

The V call is TRBV4-2, the J call TRBJ2-1; the match to TRBD2 covers 10 bases. CDR1 is LGHNA, CDR2 YNFKEQ, per germline. With 3 bases clipped from V and 8 bases from J, the junction kept 10 bases outside the gene matches. CDR3 size: 16 residues. CDR3 amino acids: CASSQGQAGGRDEQFF. Here the CDR3 DNA reads TGTGCCAGCAGCCAGGGGCAAGCGGGAGGGCGGGATGAGCAGTTCTTC.

The chain combines TRBV19 with TRBJ1-1; 10 positions match TRBD1. V shed 3 bases, J shed 0 bases, and the junction held 4 bases outside the gene matches. This CDR3 has 16 residues. Germline V gene sequence: CDR1 LNHDA, CDR2 SQIVND (reference sequence). CDR3: CASSMGQGSMNTEAFF. CDR3 bases: TGTGCCAGTAGTATGGGACAGGGGAGTATGAACACTGAAGCTTTCTTT.

The J gene is TRBJ2-5, the V gene TRBV27; 11 bases fit TRBD2. From germline, CDR1 is MNHEY and CDR2 SMNVEV (reference sequence). This CDR3 is 15 amino acids long. V lost 7 bases to trimming and J lost 5 bases; unmatched junction nucleotides: 9. The CDR3 loop is CASTVAGGPYETQYF. The CDR3 DNA follows: TGTGCCAGCACCGTAGCGGGAGGGCCTTACGAGACCCAGTACTTC.

J is TRBJ1-5 and V is TRBV7-9; D gene uncertain. Deletions cut 5 bases from V and 4 bases from J, with 6 bases between. This CDR3 spans 12 amino acids. Germline CDR1 is SEHNR and CDR2 is FQNEAQ (reference sequence). The CDR3 DNA reads as TGTGCCAGCAGCCCCAGTAATCAGCCCCAGCATTTT. As protein: CASSPSNQPQHF. Full variable domain (remainder filled in from reference TRBV7-9 and TRBJ1-5): DTGVSQNPRHKITKRGQNVTFRCDPISEHNRLYWYRQTLGQGPEFLTYFQNEAQLEKSRLLSDRFSAERPKGSFSTLEIQRTEQGDSAMYLCASSPSNQPQHFGDGTRLSIL.

V and J are TRBV18 and TRBJ1-2; weak D call: TRBD1 (5 bases). Germline loops: CDR1 KGHSH, CDR2 LQKENI. The ends were cut back, 2 bases at V and 3 bases at J, with 7 bases in the middle. There are 13 residues in the CDR3. This chain's CDR3 is CASSPGGDYGYTF. Written as DNA, the CDR3 is TGTGCCAGCTCACCAGGAGGGGACTATGGCTACACCTTC. Complete variable domain (other parts from reference TRBV18 and TRBJ1-2): NAGVMQNPRHLVRRRGQEARLRCSPMKGHSHVYWYRQLPEEGLKFMVYLQKENIIDESGMPKERFSAEFPKEGPSILRIQQVVRGDSAAYFCASSPGGDYGYTFGSGTRLTVV.

The gene calls are TRBV7-9 and TRBJ1-6; no definite D call. The germline CDR1 and CDR2 sequences are SEHNR and FQNEAQ (reference sequence). V lost 4 bases to trimming and J lost 0 bases, with 7 bases between them. The CDR3 extends over 15 amino acids. The CDR3 loop is CASSYESSYNSPLHF. CDR3 sequence (DNA): TGTGCCAGCAGCTATGAGAGCTCCTATAATTCACCCCTCCACTTT.

V is TRBV28 and J is TRBJ2-1, with 8 bases identical to TRBD2. The CDR3 is 16 residues long. Trimming took 3 bases from V and 1 from J; bases not matched to a gene: 5. Germline lookup yields CDR1 MDHEN and CDR2 SYDVKM. The CDR3: CASSFTGGRSYNEQFF. CDR3 DNA: TGTGCCAGCAGTTTTACGGGAGGGCGGTCCTACAATGAGCAGTTCTTC.